These 11 T cell receptor beta chains were sequenced from one sample in a study of blood T cell repertoires in COVID-19. Here immunoSEQ multiplex PCR was the method, and the copy in TCRdb shows in-frame clones only, minus some. The sample includes fewer than 400,000 clones, 90% seen only once; the top ten take about 4.2%. Sequences were obtained from PBMCs or T cells enriched from blood (not recorded which). Every receptor here comes from a woman between 25 and 40 years old who had been exposed to COVID-19.

The genes are TRBV5-5 and TRBJ1-5; D is perhaps TRBD1 (6 bases). V shed 4 bases and J shed 4 bases, with 18 bases lying between them. Germline assignment: CDR1 SGHKS and CDR2 YYEKEE (reference sequence). CDR3 size: 16 residues. The CDR3 DNA reads as TGTGCCAGCAGCCTAACTCCCGGACAGATAAATCAGCCCCAGCATTTT. Translating gives CASSLTPGQINQPQHF.

The genes are TRBV7-9 and TRBJ2-5; 14 bases line up with TRBD2. V trimming: 5 bases; J trimming: 5 bases; junction bases outside the gene matches: 10. Germline loops: CDR1 SEHNR, CDR2 FQNEAQ (reference sequence). CDR3 length: 17 amino acids. The CDR3 nucleotides read TGTGCCAGCAGCCCCAGACTAGCGGGGGGGCCTGGGGAGACCCAGTACTTC. This codes for CASSPRLAGGPGETQYF.

A word on this clone: Because the CDR3's place on the DNA is in doubt, the DNA is left out and the CDR3 is given as listed by TCRdb. This chain uses TRBV3-1 (or the pseudogene TRBV3-2) with TRBJ1-1; TRBD1, the table's D call, lacks a check against the DNA. CDR1 is LGHDT, CDR2 YNNKEL, per germline (reference sequence). The CDR3 sequence runs 12 residues, both termini included. CDR3 amino acids: CASTLVGQGTFF.

V is TRBV25-1 and J is TRBJ1-4; D is perhaps TRBD1 (5 bases). The germline V gene has CDR1 MGHDK and CDR2 SYGVNS. The CDR3 runs 13 residues. Trimming stripped 6 bases from V and 10 bases from J, with 15 bases between. The CDR3 DNA reads TGTGCCAGCAGGTTGGACGCGGGGGGAAAACTGTTTTTT. Translated: CASRLDAGGKLFF.

This clone showed up just once. V gene TRBV9 combines with J gene TRBJ1-1, with D unresolved. The length of the CDR3 is 15 residues. The V gene lost 4 bases and the J gene lost 2 bases, with 15 bases spanning the gap. The germline V gene has CDR1 SGDLS and CDR2 YYNGEE. CDR3 coding DNA: TGTGCCAGCAGCTTCGGCCCAGACTTCAACACTGAAGCTTTCTTT. Amino acid sequence: CASSFGPDFNTEAFF.

The chain uses TRBV6-5 and TRBJ2-5, with no clear D. CDR1 is MNHEY and CDR2 is SVGAGI in the germline V gene. This CDR3 is 14 amino acids long. Between the trimmed V and J ends, which lost 4 bases and 5 bases, there was a span of 14 bases. CDR3 bases: TGTGCCAGCAGTTCCCCTTCCTATCTGGAGACCCAGTACTTC. Protein: CASSSPSYLETQYF.

The V and J genes are TRBV4-3 and TRBJ2-7; tentative D call: TRBD2 (5 bases). The germline V and J ends were trimmed by 0 bases and 5 bases, with 14 bases remaining between them. The CDR3 contains 15 residues. Germline V gene sequence: CDR1 LGHNA, CDR2 YSLEER. In DNA form, the CDR3 reads TGCGCCAGCAGCCAAGATCCCCCCCCCGGGGACGAGCAGTACTTC. Protein: CASSQDPPPGDEQYF.

The J gene is TRBJ1-1, the V gene TRBV14, with 10 bases aligning to TRBD1. This CDR3 region has 14 residues. The germline V gene encodes CDR1 SGHDN and CDR2 FVKESK. J gave up 5 bases and V 4 bases, and 4 bases lay outside the gene matches. The CDR3 reads CASSPRTGGTEAFF. As DNA, the CDR3 is TGTGCCAGCAGCCCTAGGACAGGGGGGACTGAAGCTTTCTTT.

The chain recombines TRBV2 with TRBJ2-1; TRBD1 agrees at 9 bases. V dropped 2 bases and J dropped 8; count of bases not matched to a gene: 7. This CDR3 has 15 amino acids. CDR1 and CDR2 (germline): SNHLY, FYNNEI. CDR3 sequence: CASSETGGALYEQFF. CDR3 nucleotides: TGTGCCAGCAGTGAAACAGGGGGCGCCTTATATGAGCAGTTCTTC.

The chain combines TRBV9 with TRBJ2-4; tentative D call: TRBD1 (6 bases). The CDR3 is 18 amino acids. Trimming took 0 bases from V and 3 from J, leaving 19 bases between them. Germline V gene data show CDR1 as SGDLS and CDR2 as YYNGEE. The CDR3 nucleotides read TGTGCCAGCAGCGTAGAGCAGACCTCCCTAGGGGGCAAAAACATTCAGTACTTC. Translating gives CASSVEQTSLGGKNIQYF.

The chain uses TRBV25-1 and TRBJ1-2; possibly TRBD1 for D (5 bases). V was cut by 3 bases and J by 8 bases, with 13 bases left in between. The CDR3 totals 13 residues. Per germline, CDR1 MGHDK and CDR2 SYGVNS. The CDR3 DNA reads TGTGCCAGCAGTGATAGGGGATTATCCGGCTACACCTTC. Encoded protein: CASSDRGLSGYTF.